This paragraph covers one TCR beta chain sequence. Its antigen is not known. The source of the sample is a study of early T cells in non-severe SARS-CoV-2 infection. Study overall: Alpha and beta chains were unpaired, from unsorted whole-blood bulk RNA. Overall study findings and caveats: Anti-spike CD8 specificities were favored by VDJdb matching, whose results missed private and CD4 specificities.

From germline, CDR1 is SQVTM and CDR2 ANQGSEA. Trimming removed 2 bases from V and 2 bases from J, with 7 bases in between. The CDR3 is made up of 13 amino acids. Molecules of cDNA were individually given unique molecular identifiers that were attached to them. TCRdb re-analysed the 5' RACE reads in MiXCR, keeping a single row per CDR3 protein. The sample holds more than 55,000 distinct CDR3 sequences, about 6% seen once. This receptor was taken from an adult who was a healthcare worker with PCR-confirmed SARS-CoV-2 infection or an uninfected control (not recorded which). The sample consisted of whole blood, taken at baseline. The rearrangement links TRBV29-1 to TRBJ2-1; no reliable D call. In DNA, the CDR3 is TGCAGCGTTGAAACCCCCACCTACAATGAGCAGTTCTTC. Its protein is CSVETPTYNEQFF.